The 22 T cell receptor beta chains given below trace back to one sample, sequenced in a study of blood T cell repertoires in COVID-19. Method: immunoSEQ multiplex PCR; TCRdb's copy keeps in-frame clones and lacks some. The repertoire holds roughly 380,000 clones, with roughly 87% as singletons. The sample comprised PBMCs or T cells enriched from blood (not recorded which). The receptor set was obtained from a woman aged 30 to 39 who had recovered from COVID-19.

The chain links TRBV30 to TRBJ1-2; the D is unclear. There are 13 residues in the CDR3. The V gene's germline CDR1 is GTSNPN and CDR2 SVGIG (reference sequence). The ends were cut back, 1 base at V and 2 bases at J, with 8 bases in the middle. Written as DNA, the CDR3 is TGTGCCTGGAGTGGCAGACTAAACTATGGCTACACCTTC. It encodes CAWSGRLNYGYTF. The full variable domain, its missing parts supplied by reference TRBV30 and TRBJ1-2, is SQTIHQWPATLVQPVGSPLSLECTVEGTSNPNLYWYRQAAGRGLQLLFYSVGIGQISSEVPQNLSASRPQDRQFILSSKKLLLSDSGFYLCAWSGRLNYGYTFGSGTRLTVV.

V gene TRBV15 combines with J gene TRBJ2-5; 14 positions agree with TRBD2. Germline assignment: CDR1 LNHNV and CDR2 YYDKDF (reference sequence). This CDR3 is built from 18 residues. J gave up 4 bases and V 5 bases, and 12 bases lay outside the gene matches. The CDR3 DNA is TGTGCCACCAGCCCGGGACTAGCGGGAGACCGAGGGCCAGAGACCCAGTACTTC. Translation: CATSPGLAGDRGPETQYF.

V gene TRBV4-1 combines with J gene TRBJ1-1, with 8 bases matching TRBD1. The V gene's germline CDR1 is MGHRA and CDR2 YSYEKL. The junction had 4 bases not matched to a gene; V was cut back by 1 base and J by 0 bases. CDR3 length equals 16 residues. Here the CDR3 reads CASSQGRTGMNTEAFF. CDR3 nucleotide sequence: TGCGCCAGCAGCCAAGGACGGACAGGGATGAACACTGAAGCTTTCTTT.

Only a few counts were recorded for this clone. The CDR3 reads CASSLSQGLGSPLHF. CDR3 sequence (DNA): TGTGCCAGCAGTTTATCCCAGGGTCTGGGTTCACCCCTCCACTTT. The V gene is TRBV27, the J gene TRBJ1-6, with a weak D call TRBD1 (5 bases). The V gene lost 0 bases and the J gene lost 9 bases, with 12 bases spanning the gap. There are 15 residues in the CDR3. Per the germline V gene, CDR1 is MNHEY and CDR2 is SMNVEV (reference sequence).

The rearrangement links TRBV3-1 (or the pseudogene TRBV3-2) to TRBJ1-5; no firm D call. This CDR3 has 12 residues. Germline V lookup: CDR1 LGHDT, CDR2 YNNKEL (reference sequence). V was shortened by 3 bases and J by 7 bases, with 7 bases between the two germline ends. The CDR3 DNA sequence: TGTGCCAGCAGCCAGGGCAGGCAGCCCCAGCATTTT. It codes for CASSQGRQPQHF.

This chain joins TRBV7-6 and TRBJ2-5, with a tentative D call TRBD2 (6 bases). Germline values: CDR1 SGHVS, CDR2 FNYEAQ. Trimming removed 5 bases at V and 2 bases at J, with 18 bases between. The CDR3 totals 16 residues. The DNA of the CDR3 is TGTGCCAGCAGCCCATACACTAGCCCAGGACAAGAGACCCAGTACTTC. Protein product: CASSPYTSPGQETQYF.

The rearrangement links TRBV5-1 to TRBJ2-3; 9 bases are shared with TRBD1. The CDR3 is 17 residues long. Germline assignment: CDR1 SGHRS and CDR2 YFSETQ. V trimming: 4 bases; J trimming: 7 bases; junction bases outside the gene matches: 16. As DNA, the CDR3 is TGCGCCAGCAGCGTATCCCCCGGGACAGGGCAGGGGAATACGCAGTATTTT. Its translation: CASSVSPGTGQGNTQYF.

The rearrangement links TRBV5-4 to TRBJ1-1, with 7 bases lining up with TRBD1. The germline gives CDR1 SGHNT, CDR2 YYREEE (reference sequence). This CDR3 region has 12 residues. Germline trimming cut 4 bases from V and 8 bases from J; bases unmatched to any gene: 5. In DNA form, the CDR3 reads TGTGCCAGCAGCGACCGGGACAGAGAAGCTTTCTTT. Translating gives CASSDRDREAFF.

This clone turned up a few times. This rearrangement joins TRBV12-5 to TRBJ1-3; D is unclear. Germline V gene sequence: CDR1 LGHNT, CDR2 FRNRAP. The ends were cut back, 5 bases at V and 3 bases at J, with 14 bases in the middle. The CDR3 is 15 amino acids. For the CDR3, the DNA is TGTGCTAGTGGTCCCGACCAGGTTGATGGAAACACCATATATTTT. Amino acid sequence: CASGPDQVDGNTIYF.

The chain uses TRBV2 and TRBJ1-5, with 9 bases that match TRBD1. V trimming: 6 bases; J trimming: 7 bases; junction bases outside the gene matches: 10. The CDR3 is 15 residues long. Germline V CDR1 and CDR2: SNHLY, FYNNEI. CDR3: CASRGGTGSVQPQHF. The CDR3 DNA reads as TGTGCCAGCAGGGGGGGGACAGGGAGCGTCCAGCCCCAGCATTTT.

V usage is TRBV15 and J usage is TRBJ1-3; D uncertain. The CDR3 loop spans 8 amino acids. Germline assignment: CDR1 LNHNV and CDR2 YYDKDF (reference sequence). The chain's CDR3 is CPVDTIYF. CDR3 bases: TGTCCCGTAGACACCATATATTTT.

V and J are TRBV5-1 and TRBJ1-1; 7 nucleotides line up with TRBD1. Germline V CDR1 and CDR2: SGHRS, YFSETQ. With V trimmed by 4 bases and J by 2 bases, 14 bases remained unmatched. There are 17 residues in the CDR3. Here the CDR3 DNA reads TGCGCCAGCAGCCCCTCCCAACAGGGGTATGGAAACACTGAAGCTTTCTTT. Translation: CASSPSQQGYGNTEAFF.

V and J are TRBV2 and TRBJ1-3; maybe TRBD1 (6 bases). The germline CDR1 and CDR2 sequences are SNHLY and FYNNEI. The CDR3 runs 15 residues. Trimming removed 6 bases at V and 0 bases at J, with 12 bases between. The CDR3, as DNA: TGTGCCAGCAGCCCGGGACACAGCTCTGGAAACACCATATATTTT. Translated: CASSPGHSSGNTIYF.

As DNA, the CDR3 is TGTGCCAGTAGTACTAGTGACAGGGTGGACGCTTTCTTT. Protein product: CASSTSDRVDAFF. This chain joins TRBV19 and TRBJ1-1; 7 nucleotides match TRBD1. J was trimmed by 11 bases and V by 4 bases; bases with no gene match: 10. The V gene's germline CDR1 is LNHDA and CDR2 SQIVND (reference sequence). CDR3 length: 13 amino acids.

The CDR3 DNA reads as TGTGCCAGCAGCTCGTATGACAGTTTGAACACTGAAGCTTTCTTT. Encoded protein: CASSSYDSLNTEAFF. The V gene is TRBV5-4, the J gene TRBJ1-1; possibly TRBD1 for D (5 bases). Trimming shortened V by 3 bases and J by 0 bases, and 12 bases separated the two germline ends. This CDR3 has 15 residues. Germline V gene lookup returns CDR1 SGHNT and CDR2 YYREEE (reference sequence).

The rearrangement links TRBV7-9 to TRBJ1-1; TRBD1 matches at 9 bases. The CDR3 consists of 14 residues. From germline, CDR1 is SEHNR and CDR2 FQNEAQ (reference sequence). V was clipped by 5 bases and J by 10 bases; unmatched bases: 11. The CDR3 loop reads CASSPGQGRSAAFF. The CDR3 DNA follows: TGTGCCAGCAGCCCCGGACAGGGGAGGTCGGCAGCTTTCTTT.

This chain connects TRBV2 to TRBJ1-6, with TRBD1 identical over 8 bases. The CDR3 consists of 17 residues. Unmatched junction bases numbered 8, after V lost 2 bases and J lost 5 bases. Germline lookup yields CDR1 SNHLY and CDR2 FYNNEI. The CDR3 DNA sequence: TGTGCCAGCAGTGAAAGTCAGGGGGCGGAAAATAATTCACCCCTCCACTTT. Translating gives CASSESQGAENNSPLHF.

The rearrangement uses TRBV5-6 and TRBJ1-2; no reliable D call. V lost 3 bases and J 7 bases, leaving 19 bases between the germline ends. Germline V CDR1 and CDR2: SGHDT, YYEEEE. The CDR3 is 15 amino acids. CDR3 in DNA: TGTGCCAGCAGCTCACCCGGGAGTGAGACACGTGGCTACACCTTC. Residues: CASSSPGSETRGYTF.

In nucleotides, the CDR3 is TGCGCCAGCAGTCAAGTTGGGACTAGCGGGAGGGGGACTTACAATGAGCAGTTCTTC. Protein: CASSQVGTSGRGTYNEQFF. The chain uses TRBV23-1 and TRBJ2-1; 16 nucleotides match TRBD2. TRBV23-1 is given ORF status, its function remaining uncertain. V gave up 2 bases and J gave up 4 bases; unmatched junction bases: 8. The CDR3 has 19 residues.

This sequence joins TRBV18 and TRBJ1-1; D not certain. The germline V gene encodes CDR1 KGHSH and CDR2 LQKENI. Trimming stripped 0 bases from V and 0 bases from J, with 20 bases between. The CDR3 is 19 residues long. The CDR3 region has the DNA TGTGCCAGCTCACCACCCCGGGAATACTCGCTACAAATGAACACTGAAGCTTTCTTT. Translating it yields CASSPPREYSLQMNTEAFF. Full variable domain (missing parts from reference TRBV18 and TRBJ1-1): NAGVMQNPRHLVRRRGQEARLRCSPMKGHSHVYWYRQLPEEGLKFMVYLQKENIIDESGMPKERFSAEFPKEGPSILRIQQVVRGDSAAYFCASSPPREYSLQMNTEAFFGQGTRLTVV.

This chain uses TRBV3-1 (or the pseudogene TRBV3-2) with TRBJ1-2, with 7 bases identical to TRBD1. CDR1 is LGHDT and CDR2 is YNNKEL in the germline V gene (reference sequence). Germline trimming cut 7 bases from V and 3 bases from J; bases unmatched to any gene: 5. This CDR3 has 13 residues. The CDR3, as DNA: TGTGCCAGCACCACCCAGGGGGACTATGGCTACACCTTC. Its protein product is CASTTQGDYGYTF.

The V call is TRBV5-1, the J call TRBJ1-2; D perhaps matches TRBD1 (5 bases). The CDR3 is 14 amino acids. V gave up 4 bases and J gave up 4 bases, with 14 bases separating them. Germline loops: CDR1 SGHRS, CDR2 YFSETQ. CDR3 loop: CASSPTRDGYGYTF. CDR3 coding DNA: TGCGCCAGCAGCCCCACCAGGGATGGCTATGGCTACACCTTC.